The 27 T cell receptor beta chains below were found in one sample sequenced in a study of CD8+ T cells in alopecia areata. Treatment meaning: oral pan-JAK inhibitor, 5-10 mg twice daily. Extraction of RNA preceded its reverse transcription into cDNA, which served as the sequencing template. The table came from immunoSEQ multiplex PCR; TCRdb's copy has only in-frame clones and leaves some out. This table has 110,000 or so clones, 56% appearing once. The sequenced sample was CD4+ T cells sorted from blood, obtained at week 24, from a patient treated with tofacitinib. Receptor source: a human donor with alopecia areata.

This rearrangement joins TRBV4-2 to TRBJ1-4, with a weak D call TRBD1 (6 bases). Germline-derived CDR1 and CDR2 are LGHNA and YNFKEQ. The CDR3 is 16 amino acids. The ends were cut back, 0 bases at V and 5 bases at J, with 13 bases in the middle. CDR3 coding DNA: TGTGCCAGCAGCCAAGATCAGCAGGGGAGGAATGAAAAACTGTTTTTT. Encoded protein: CASSQDQQGRNEKLFF.

The chain joins TRBV7-2 to TRBJ1-2; 9 nucleotides match TRBD1. The CDR3 extends over 14 amino acids. The V gene's germline CDR1 is SGHTA and CDR2 FQGNSA. J was trimmed by 9 bases and V by 1 base; bases with no gene match: 6. CDR3 residues: CASSLGTGVESYTF. CDR3 sequence (DNA): TGTGCCAGCAGCTTAGGGACAGGGGTCGAGAGCTACACCTTC.

The chain links TRBV19 to TRBJ2-1, with unresolved D. Deletions cut 6 bases from V and 0 bases from J, with 9 bases between. Per germline, CDR1 LNHDA and CDR2 SQIVND (reference sequence). This CDR3 is 14 amino acids long. The CDR3 region has the DNA TGTGCCAGTAGGAAGCATAGCTCCTACAATGAGCAGTTCTTC. This codes for CASRKHSSYNEQFF.

The table lists this clone with a few counts. The chain links TRBV7-2 to TRBJ2-5; D not resolved. The CDR3 is made up of 13 amino acids. Germline V gene lookup returns CDR1 SGHTA and CDR2 FQGNSA. Deletions cut 1 base from V and 5 bases from J, with 8 bases between. CDR3 nucleotide sequence: TGTGCCAGCAGCTTAGGGGCCCATGAGACCCAGTACTTC. Its protein is CASSLGAHETQYF.

The CDR3 reads CSAPETQYF. The CDR3 DNA reads as TGCAGTGCCCCGGAGACCCAGTACTTC. The chain links TRBV20-1 to TRBJ2-5; D is ambiguous. V dropped 6 bases and J dropped 5 bases, with 4 bases sitting between them. CDR1 and CDR2 from the germline V gene are DFQATT and SNEGSKA (reference sequence). The CDR3 has 9 amino acids.

The rearrangement links TRBV4-1 to TRBJ1-5, with D perhaps TRBD1 (5 bases). V was pared by 2 bases and J by 1 base, with 6 bases between. This CDR3 region has 14 residues. Germline loops: CDR1 MGHRA, CDR2 YSYEKL. As DNA, the CDR3 is TGCGCCAGCAGCCAAAGGGACAGCAATCAGCCCCAGCATTTT. Translating gives CASSQRDSNQPQHF.

The chain has TRBV2 and TRBJ2-1, with 7 nucleotides matching TRBD1. CDR1 and CDR2 (germline): SNHLY, FYNNEI. Trimming took 6 bases from V and 16 from J; bases not matched to a gene: 12. The CDR3 contains 12 residues. The CDR3 reads CASSDRDSISFF. The CDR3 region has the DNA TGTGCCAGCAGCGACCGGGACAGTATTTCTTTCTTC.

This chain uses TRBV5-6 with TRBJ1-1; D is undetermined. V was pared by 4 bases and J by 2 bases, with 12 bases between. In germline, CDR1 is SGHDT, CDR2 YYEEEE. The CDR3 is 14 amino acids. The CDR3 spells CASSTTLQNTEAFF. The CDR3 DNA is TGTGCCAGCAGCACCACCCTTCAAAACACTGAAGCTTTCTTT.

The chain combines TRBV30 with TRBJ1-1; D is possibly TRBD1 (6 bases). The CDR3 has 14 residues. Trimming stripped 4 bases from V and 0 bases from J, with 12 bases between. CDR1 and CDR2 from the germline V gene are GTSNPN and SVGIG (reference sequence). The CDR3 region is CAWKWGPLNTEAFF. The DNA of the CDR3 is TGTGCCTGGAAATGGGGGCCGCTGAACACTGAAGCTTTCTTT.

This clone was counted between two and nine times. The chain uses TRBV18 and TRBJ2-5; D is possibly TRBD2 (5 bases). CDR3 size: 14 residues. V lost 2 bases to trimming and J lost 1 base, with 8 bases between them. Germline loops: CDR1 KGHSH, CDR2 LQKENI. The CDR3 loop is CASSPGLGQETQYF. The DNA for the CDR3 is TGTGCCAGCTCACCAGGACTGGGCCAAGAGACCCAGTACTTC.

V and J are TRBV14 and TRBJ2-5; D remains unclear. V was clipped by 8 bases and J by 2 bases, with 12 bases between them. CDR3 length equals 13 residues. CDR1 is SGHDN, CDR2 FVKESK, per germline. The CDR3 loop is CASSARIQETQYF. CDR3 sequence (DNA): TGTGCCAGCTCAGCCAGGATACAAGAGACCCAGTACTTC.

This clone came up many times. The chain employs TRBV10-3 and TRBJ2-7, with 8 bases that match TRBD1. V dropped 8 bases and J dropped 3; count of bases not matched to a gene: 15. The germline CDR1 and CDR2 sequences are ENHRY and SYGVKD. CDR3 length: 16 residues. The CDR3 nucleotides read TGTGCCATCGGACAGGGTCCTTTTAGTAGCGGCTACGAGCAGTACTTC. Encoded protein: CAIGQGPFSSGYEQYF.

The V call is TRBV9, the J call TRBJ1-5; D is perhaps TRBD1 (6 bases). The V gene's germline CDR1 is SGDLS and CDR2 YYNGEE. This CDR3 contains 15 residues. V was shortened by 0 bases and J by 4 bases, with 11 bases between the two germline ends. The CDR3 spells CASSVGPGTNQPQHF. The CDR3 DNA reads TGTGCCAGCAGCGTAGGGCCGGGGACAAATCAGCCCCAGCATTTT.

The J gene is TRBJ2-7, the V gene TRBV7-2, with 8 bases identical to TRBD1. This CDR3 is built from 15 residues. V lost 4 bases and J lost 3; bases outside the gene matches: 8. Germline V gene lookup returns CDR1 SGHTA and CDR2 FQGNSA. CDR3 residues: CASSSTGDRGYEQYF. The CDR3 nucleotides are TGTGCCAGCAGCTCAACTGGCGACAGGGGCTACGAGCAGTACTTC. Using reference TRBV7-2 and TRBJ2-7 for the parts outside the CDR3, the full variable domain is GAGVSQSPSNKVTEKGKDVELRCDPISGHTALYWYRQSLGQGLEFLIYFQGNSAPDKSGLPSDRFSAERTGGSVSTLTIQRTQQEDSAVYLCASSSTGDRGYEQYFGPGTRLTVT.

This clone was observed a handful of times. The CDR3 here is CASSLGVTGDEQFF. CDR3 nucleotide sequence: TGCGCCAGCAGCTTGGGGGTCACTGGGGATGAGCAGTTCTTC. The chain is built from TRBV5-1 and TRBJ2-1; D unclear. The CDR3 covers 14 residues. The germline V gene has CDR1 SGHRS and CDR2 YFSETQ. Trimming took 0 bases from V and 8 from J, leaving 12 bases between them.

The chain recombines TRBV20-1 with TRBJ1-2, with no clear D. The V end lost 3 bases, the J end lost 7 bases, and 6 bases lay between the germline ends. The CDR3 extends over 10 amino acids. The germline CDR1 and CDR2 sequences are DFQATT and SNEGSKA (reference sequence). The CDR3: CSARDGGYTF. CDR3 DNA sequence: TGCAGTGCTAGGGATGGTGGCTACACCTTC.

V usage is TRBV6-5 and J usage is TRBJ2-6; D uncertain. Germline V lookup: CDR1 MNHEY, CDR2 SVGAGI. The CDR3 spans 14 residues. Deletions cut 4 bases from V and 2 bases from J, with 6 bases between. CDR3 DNA sequence: TGTGCCAGCAGTTCAAGCGCTGGGGCCAACGTCCTGACTTTC. Translated: CASSSSAGANVLTF.

The genes are TRBV29-1 and TRBJ2-7; a possible D gene is TRBD1 (6 bases). The length of the CDR3 is 12 residues. Germline V gene lookup returns CDR1 SQVTM and CDR2 ANQGSEA. Trimming cost V 7 bases and J 2 bases, with 12 bases left between them. The CDR3 sequence is CSAGDGTYEQYF. CDR3 nucleotide sequence: TGCAGCGCAGGGGACGGAACCTACGAGCAGTACTTC.

The genes are TRBV4-3 and TRBJ2-1; no firm D call. The CDR3 extends over 16 amino acids. Germline-derived CDR1 and CDR2 are LGHNA and YSLEER. The V and J ends lost 1 base and 1 base respectively, with 11 bases between them. CDR3 residues: CASSQVNLVSYNEQFF. The CDR3 coding sequence is TGCGCCAGCAGCCAAGTTAATTTGGTATCCTACAATGAGCAGTTCTTC.

This chain joins TRBV30 and TRBJ2-3; TRBD2 is a possible D gene (6 bases). Germline CDR1 GTSNPN, CDR2 SVGIG (reference sequence). The V end lost 1 base, the J end lost 4 bases, and 12 bases lay between the germline ends. The CDR3 runs to 14 residues. In DNA form, the CDR3 reads TGTGCCTGGAGTGGTGGGGGGTCGTCAGATACGCAGTATTTT. This translates into CAWSGGGSSDTQYF.

The V gene is TRBV6-5, the J gene TRBJ1-1, with D unresolved. CDR3 length equals 13 residues. V shed 5 bases and J shed 3 bases, with 10 bases lying between them. The germline V gene encodes CDR1 MNHEY and CDR2 SVGAGI. The CDR3 loop reads CASSLGPYTEAFF. The CDR3 nucleotides are TGTGCCAGCAGTCTCGGACCCTACACTGAAGCTTTCTTT.

This clone has a single count. The chain couples TRBV30 to TRBJ2-2; D gene uncertain. The germline V gene encodes CDR1 GTSNPN and CDR2 SVGIG (reference sequence). Trimming stripped 0 bases from V and 2 bases from J, with 7 bases between. This CDR3 comprises 14 residues. Here the CDR3 DNA reads TGTGCCTGGAGTGTGATTATTAACACCGGGGAGCTGTTTTTT. The encoded protein is CAWSVIINTGELFF.

The DNA of the CDR3 is TGTGCCAGCAGTGAGGGCAAATATGGCTACACCTTC. Amino acids: CASSEGKYGYTF. The rearrangement links TRBV2 to TRBJ1-2; D gene ambiguous. The V gene's germline CDR1 is SNHLY and CDR2 FYNNEI. There are 12 residues in the CDR3. The V and J ends lost 3 bases and 5 bases respectively, with 7 bases between them.

A word on this clone: This CDR3 is also generated by other DNA sequences in the sample. The chain employs TRBV7-2 and TRBJ2-5; D is unresolved. The CDR3 covers 11 residues. The V gene lost 5 bases and the J gene lost 2 bases, with 3 bases spanning the gap. Germline CDR1 is SGHTA and CDR2 is FQGNSA. The CDR3, as DNA: TGTGCCAGCAGCCCGCAAGAGACCCAGTACTTC. Protein: CASSPQETQYF.

The V and J genes are TRBV4-2 and TRBJ2-1; D perhaps matches TRBD2 (5 bases). This CDR3 region has 13 residues. Germline V CDR1 and CDR2: LGHNA, YNFKEQ. The ends were cut back, 8 bases at V and 8 bases at J, with 16 bases in the middle. The CDR3 DNA reads as TGTGCCAGCCGCGCGGGCGTGATGGATGAGCAGTTCTTC. It translates to CASRAGVMDEQFF.

The gene calls are TRBV5-1 and TRBJ1-2; TRBD1 is a possible D gene (6 bases). This CDR3 is built from 13 residues. V was pared by 4 bases and J by 4 bases, with 11 bases between. Germline assignment: CDR1 SGHRS and CDR2 YFSETQ. This CDR3 is CASSLRGAYGYTF. CDR3 bases: TGCGCCAGCAGCCTGCGGGGGGCCTATGGCTACACCTTC.

This clone was counted a few times. This chain uses TRBV5-1 with TRBJ2-2; D gene ambiguous. The CDR3 is 13 amino acids. With 0 bases removed from V and 7 bases from J, the gap between germline ends came to 7 bases. Germline assignment: CDR1 SGHRS and CDR2 YFSETQ. DNA for the CDR3: TGCGCCAGCAGCTTGGGAGCGCGCGGGGAGCTGTTTTTT. This gives the protein CASSLGARGELFF. The full variable domain, its missing parts supplied by reference TRBV5-1 and TRBJ2-2, is KAGVTQTPRYLIKTRGQQVTLSCSPISGHRSVSWYQQTPGQGLQFLFEYFSETQRNKGNFPGRFSGRQFSNSRSEMNVSTLELGDSALYLCASSLGARGELFFGEGSRLTVL.